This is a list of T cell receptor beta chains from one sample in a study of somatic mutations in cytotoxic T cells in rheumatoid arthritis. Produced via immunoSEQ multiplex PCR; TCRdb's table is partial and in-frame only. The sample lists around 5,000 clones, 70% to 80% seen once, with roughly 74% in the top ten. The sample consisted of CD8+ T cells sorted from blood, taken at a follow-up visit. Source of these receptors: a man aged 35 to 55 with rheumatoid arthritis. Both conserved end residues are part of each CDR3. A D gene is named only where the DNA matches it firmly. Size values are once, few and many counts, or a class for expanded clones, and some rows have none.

CDR3 DNA: TGTGCCAGCAGGCCTCCGGGACCCCACTTCGAGCAGTACTTC
CDR3 protein: CASRPPGPHFEQYF
clone size: -
D gene: -
J gene: TRBJ2-7
V gene: TRBV27

CDR3 DNA: TGTGCCAGCAAAGAGACAGGGGAGTGGAGTGGCTACACCTTC
CDR3 protein: CASKETGEWSGYTF
clone size: -
D gene: TRBD1
J gene: TRBJ1-2
V gene: TRBV6-5

CDR3 DNA: TGTGCCAGCAGCTATACGGAAGGGGATTCTGGAAACACCATATATTTT
CDR3 protein: CASSYTEGDSGNTIYF
clone size: medium-sized
D gene: -
J gene: TRBJ1-3
V gene: TRBV11-2

CDR3 DNA: TGTGCCAGCAGCCCCAGCAACACAGATACGCAGTATTTT
CDR3 protein: CASSPSNTDTQYF
clone size: -
D gene: -
J gene: TRBJ2-3
V gene: TRBV7-9

CDR3 DNA: TGTGCCAGCAGTTTGCTGATGGGGCTGAACACTGAAGCTTTCTTT
CDR3 protein: CASSLLMGLNTEAFF
clone size: -
D gene: -
J gene: TRBJ1-1
V gene: TRBV28

CDR3 DNA: TGTGCCAGCAGCCCAGCGGGAGGTGGTGAGAATGAGCAGTTCTTC
CDR3 protein: CASSPAGGGENEQFF
clone size: -
D gene: TRBD2
J gene: TRBJ2-1
V gene: TRBV7-9

CDR3 DNA: TGTGCCAGCAGTTCAACCTCCCGGGACGGCCAAGACAGGCAGTATTTT
CDR3 protein: CASSSTSRDGQDRQYF
clone size: -
D gene: -
J gene: TRBJ2-3
V gene: TRBV28

CDR3 DNA: TGTGCCAGCAGTTCACTTAGCGGGAGCTCCTACGAGCAGTACTTC
CDR3 protein: CASSSLSGSSYEQYF
clone size: -
D gene: TRBD2
J gene: TRBJ2-7
V gene: TRBV6-1

CDR3 DNA: TGTGCCAGCAGCCGCGGCTCGCCTGATACGCAGTATTTT
CDR3 protein: CASSRGSPDTQYF
clone size: -
D gene: -
J gene: TRBJ2-3
V gene: TRBV28

CDR3 DNA: TGTGCCAGCAGCTCCGTTCGGGTGCAGTACTTC
CDR3 protein: CASSSVRVQYF
clone size: few
D gene: -
J gene: TRBJ2-7
V gene: TRBV7-9

CDR3 DNA: TGTGCCATCAGTGCGCAGCAGGGTTTGAACACTGAAGCTTTCTTT
CDR3 protein: CAISAQQGLNTEAFF
clone size: -
D gene: -
J gene: TRBJ1-1
V gene: TRBV10-3

CDR3 DNA: TGTGCCAGCAGCTTAGGATCCAGGATTTCTTACTATGGCTACACCTTC
CDR3 protein: CASSLGSRISYYGYTF
clone size: once
D gene: -
J gene: TRBJ1-2
V gene: TRBV7-8

CDR3 DNA: TGCGCCAGCAGCCAAGATCTCGGCAGGGGGCATAGCGAGCAGTACTTC
CDR3 protein: CASSQDLGRGHSEQYF
clone size: -
D gene: TRBD1
J gene: TRBJ2-7
V gene: TRBV4-3

CDR3 DNA: TGTGCCAGCAGCGTAAGTGGGGGACAGACGCTCACCGGGGAGCTGTTTTTT
CDR3 protein: CASSVSGGQTLTGELFF
clone size: once
D gene: TRBD1
J gene: TRBJ2-2
V gene: TRBV9

CDR3 DNA: TGTGCCAGCAGCTTGGGTGCGGATCGCTACGAGCAGTACTTC
CDR3 protein: CASSLGADRYEQYF
clone size: -
D gene: -
J gene: TRBJ2-7
V gene: TRBV5-6

CDR3 DNA: TGTGCCAGCAGTCCAGGGACAGCTAATCAGCCCCAGCATTTT
CDR3 protein: CASSPGTANQPQHF
clone size: -
D gene: TRBD1
J gene: TRBJ1-5
V gene: TRBV7-9

CDR3 DNA: TGTGCCAGCAGTTTGGCCAGAACATGGGCAGATACGCAGTATTTT
CDR3 protein: CASSLARTWADTQYF
clone size: once
D gene: -
J gene: TRBJ2-3
V gene: TRBV27

CDR3 DNA: TGTGCCAGCAGTTTATGGAGGGGAGAGGGAAACACTGAAGCTTTCTTT
CDR3 protein: CASSLWRGEGNTEAFF
clone size: few
D gene: -
J gene: TRBJ1-1
V gene: TRBV28

CDR3 DNA: TGTGCCAGCAGCGTAACGGCAGGGGGCCGGAACACTGAAGCTTTCTTT
CDR3 protein: CASSVTAGGRNTEAFF
clone size: -
D gene: TRBD1
J gene: TRBJ1-1
V gene: TRBV9

CDR3 DNA: TGTGCCAGCAGCCACGCGGGGAGGGCCTACGAGCAGTACTTC
CDR3 protein: CASSHAGRAYEQYF
clone size: -
D gene: TRBD2
J gene: TRBJ2-7
V gene: TRBV6-6

CDR3 DNA: TGTGCCAGCAGCCGGGACCCGGGAGAGTATGGCTACACCTTC
CDR3 protein: CASSRDPGEYGYTF
clone size: -
D gene: -
J gene: TRBJ1-2
V gene: TRBV28

CDR3 DNA: TGTGCCAGCAGTTACTCGACAGGGAACGCCGGGGAGCTGTTTTTT
CDR3 protein: CASSYSTGNAGELFF
clone size: -
D gene: TRBD1
J gene: TRBJ2-2
V gene: TRBV6-5

CDR3 DNA: TGTGCCAGCAGTGAAGCAAGGTGGGGCACTGAAGCTTTCTTT
CDR3 protein: CASSEARWGTEAFF
clone size: -
D gene: -
J gene: TRBJ1-1
V gene: TRBV2

CDR3 DNA: TGTGCCAGCAGCTCCCCCCCGCTAGCGGGTGAGGTGGAGGAACTCGGGACCCAGTACTTC
CDR3 protein: CASSSPPLAGEVEELGTQYF
clone size: -
D gene: TRBD2
J gene: TRBJ2-5
V gene: TRBV7-8

CDR3 DNA: TGTGCCACAGGACAGATTCGGGAAGGCAATCAGCCCCAGCATTTT
CDR3 protein: CATGQIREGNQPQHF
clone size: -
D gene: -
J gene: TRBJ1-5
V gene: TRBV27

CDR3 DNA: TGTGCCACCAGCTCGGGACGGTCGAACACTGAAGCTTTCTTT
CDR3 protein: CATSSGRSNTEAFF
clone size: -
D gene: -
J gene: TRBJ1-1
V gene: TRBV15

CDR3 DNA: TGTGCCAGCACATTCCAGGGGGGGTACGAGCAGTACTTC
CDR3 protein: CASTFQGGYEQYF
clone size: -
D gene: -
J gene: TRBJ2-7
V gene: TRBV28

CDR3 DNA: TGTGCCAGCAGCCAATTGAGGGCCCAGAACACCGGGGAGCTGTTTTTT
CDR3 protein: CASSQLRAQNTGELFF
clone size: -
D gene: -
J gene: TRBJ2-2
V gene: TRBV4-2

CDR3 DNA: TGTGCCTGGATCACCGGAAGGTGGTTTCAGCCCCAGCATTTT
CDR3 protein: CAWITGRWFQPQHF
clone size: -
D gene: -
J gene: TRBJ1-5
V gene: TRBV30

CDR3 DNA: TGCGCCAGCAGCCAAGATCTCGGCAGGGCAGCCTACGAGCAGTACTTC
CDR3 protein: CASSQDLGRAAYEQYF
clone size: -
D gene: -
J gene: TRBJ2-7
V gene: TRBV4-1

CDR3 DNA: TGTGCCAGCAGTGTCCGTTGGGGCCTGAGCTCCTACGAGCAGTACTTC
CDR3 protein: CASSVRWGLSSYEQYF
clone size: -
D gene: -
J gene: TRBJ2-7
V gene: TRBV28

CDR3 DNA: TGTGCCAGAGGGGACAGGGGCCAAGAGACCCAGTACTTC
CDR3 protein: CARGDRGQETQYF
clone size: -
D gene: TRBD1
J gene: TRBJ2-5
V gene: TRBV2

CDR3 DNA: TGTGCCAGCAGATCTAGCGGGAGTTACGAGCAGTACTTC
CDR3 protein: CASRSSGSYEQYF
clone size: -
D gene: TRBD2
J gene: TRBJ2-7
V gene: TRBV28

CDR3 DNA: TGTGCCAGCAGCTTAGGTCCCTCCAATGAGCAGTTCTTC
CDR3 protein: CASSLGPSNEQFF
clone size: once
D gene: -
J gene: TRBJ2-1
V gene: TRBV7-8

CDR3 DNA: TGTGCCAGCAGTGCCGGGACAGGGAGCCAGGAGACTAGTCACAGCGGGAGGTACTCCGAGCAGTACTTC
CDR3 protein: CASSAGTGSQETSHSGRYSEQYF
clone size: -
D gene: -
J gene: TRBJ2-7
V gene: TRBV27

CDR3 DNA: TGTGCCAGCAGTGAGGGGTTTTATGGGGAAACCTACGAGCAGTACTTC
CDR3 protein: CASSEGFYGETYEQYF
clone size: -
D gene: -
J gene: TRBJ2-7
V gene: TRBV6-1

CDR3 DNA: TGTGCCAGCAGTGAGGGCGGGAGGGCCACGGATGAGCAGTTCTTC
CDR3 protein: CASSEGGRATDEQFF
clone size: -
D gene: TRBD2
J gene: TRBJ2-1
V gene: TRBV6-4

CDR3 DNA: TGTGCCAGCAGTCAGAAAGTGACAGGGGTTCTTGTCAATCAGCCCCAGCATTTT
CDR3 protein: CASSQKVTGVLVNQPQHF
clone size: few
D gene: TRBD1
J gene: TRBJ1-5
V gene: TRBV27

CDR3 DNA: TGTGCCAGCAGCCAAAGGGGGCAGATCAACTATGGCTACACCTTC
CDR3 protein: CASSQRGQINYGYTF
clone size: -
D gene: TRBD1
J gene: TRBJ1-2
V gene: TRBV11-1

CDR3 DNA: TGTGCCAGCAGCTTAGGTAGGGAGCAGTACTTC
CDR3 protein: CASSLGREQYF
clone size: -
D gene: -
J gene: TRBJ2-7
V gene: TRBV7-9

CDR3 DNA: TGTGCCAGCAGTCTCCACAGGGGATCCTACGAGCAGTACTTC
CDR3 protein: CASSLHRGSYEQYF
clone size: -
D gene: TRBD1
J gene: TRBJ2-7
V gene: TRBV6-5

CDR3 DNA: TGTGCCAGCGGCCCGGACGCTAGCGACAATTACGAGCAGTACTTC
CDR3 protein: CASGPDASDNYEQYF
clone size: -
D gene: -
J gene: TRBJ2-7
V gene: TRBV27

CDR3 DNA: TGTGCCAGCAGCGACCAGGGACGAGGACAAAGTCGGGCCAACGTCCTGACTTTC
CDR3 protein: CASSDQGRGQSRANVLTF
clone size: -
D gene: -
J gene: TRBJ2-6
V gene: TRBV7-1

CDR3 DNA: TGTGCCAGCAGTCAGGGGGCCGGCACTGAAGCTTTCTTT
CDR3 protein: CASSQGAGTEAFF
clone size: -
D gene: TRBD1
J gene: TRBJ1-1
V gene: TRBV6-6

CDR3 DNA: TGTGCCAGCAGCCCCGCCTTGGCCGTTACCTACGAGCAGTACTTC
CDR3 protein: CASSPALAVTYEQYF
clone size: -
D gene: -
J gene: TRBJ2-7
V gene: TRBV7-9